Following are 30 T cell receptor beta chains from one sample sequenced in a study of blood T cell repertoires in COVID-19. Sequencing was performed with immunoSEQ multiplex PCR; in TCRdb, only in-frame clones are kept and a portion is missing. The data contain roughly 280,000 clones, approximately 90% of them singletons. The source material was PBMCs or T cells enriched from blood (not recorded which). The receptors here all came from a woman younger than 45 with acute COVID-19.

Only one count was recorded for this clone. The V gene is TRBV18, the J gene TRBJ2-2; D might be TRBD2 (6 bases). Trimming shortened V by 4 bases and J by 7 bases, and 16 bases separated the two germline ends. The germline gives CDR1 KGHSH, CDR2 LQKENI. There are 15 residues in the CDR3. CDR3 amino acids: CASSQDGSYIGELFF. CDR3 nucleotide sequence: TGTGCCAGCTCACAGGACGGGAGTTATATCGGGGAGCTGTTTTTT.

The V gene is TRBV28, the J gene TRBJ2-3; 8 bases line up with TRBD1. The CDR3 is 13 residues long. Germline loops: CDR1 MDHEN, CDR2 SYDVKM. Trimming at V came to 8 bases and at J to 4 bases, leaving 5 bases not matched to a gene. The CDR3 bases are TGTGCCAGCTGTGACAGGGGCCCAGATACGCAGTATTTT. Translating it yields CASCDRGPDTQYF.

The chain carries TRBV5-4 and TRBJ2-2; 13 nucleotides agree with TRBD2. The germline CDR1 and CDR2 sequences are SGHNT and YYREEE (reference sequence). V lost 1 base, J lost 4 bases, and 7 bases stayed unmatched. There are 18 residues in the CDR3. The CDR3 region is CASSLPYTSGRGTGELFF. In DNA, the CDR3 is TGTGCCAGCAGCTTGCCCTATACTAGCGGGAGGGGCACCGGGGAGCTGTTTTTT.

V usage is TRBV3-1 (or the pseudogene TRBV3-2) and J usage is TRBJ2-5, with 14 bases fitting TRBD2. J lost 5 bases, V lost 3 bases, and 5 bases had no gene match. The CDR3 runs to 16 residues. Germline V gene lookup returns CDR1 LGHDT and CDR2 YNNKEL (reference sequence). CDR3 in DNA: TGTGCCAGCAGCCACGGACTAGCGGGAGGTGTGGAGACCCAGTACTTC. Translated: CASSHGLAGGVETQYF.

The V call is TRBV6-1, the J call TRBJ2-7; no clear D gene. The CDR3 is made up of 12 amino acids. Germline V lookup: CDR1 MNHNS, CDR2 SASEGT. V lost 3 bases and J lost 4, with 7 bases in between. CDR3 amino acids: CASSDTEYEQYF. The CDR3 nucleotides read TGTGCCAGCAGTGACACAGAATACGAGCAGTACTTC.

CDR3 sequence: CASSLTGPYEQYF. For the CDR3, the DNA is TGTGCCAGCAGCTTGACAGGACCCTACGAGCAGTACTTC. The chain couples TRBV6-5 to TRBJ2-7, with D perhaps matching TRBD1 (6 bases). V lost 6 bases and J lost 2, with 11 bases in between. Germline V lookup: CDR1 MNHEY, CDR2 SVGAGI. There are 13 residues in the CDR3.

This chain links TRBV28 with TRBJ2-2, with 9 bases identical to TRBD1. Germline CDR1 MDHEN, CDR2 SYDVKM. V lost 9 bases to trimming and J lost 3 bases; unmatched junction nucleotides: 8. This CDR3 comprises 15 residues. The CDR3 spells CASFTGGADTGELFF. The CDR3 DNA is TGTGCCAGTTTTACAGGGGGCGCCGACACCGGGGAGCTGTTTTTT.

The chain recombines TRBV6-4 with TRBJ1-1; D gene uncertain. The CDR3 has 13 residues. V was trimmed by 2 bases and J by 4 bases, leaving 8 bases between them. Germline CDR1 MRHNA, CDR2 SNTAGT. The CDR3, as DNA: TGTGCCAGCAGTGACGAGATTGGCACTGAAGCTTTCTTT. As protein: CASSDEIGTEAFF.

The chain couples TRBV5-5 to TRBJ1-4; 8 bases agree with TRBD1. The CDR3 covers 15 residues. Losses at the gene ends were 2 bases for V and 4 bases for J; bases not matched to a gene: 4. Germline-derived CDR1 and CDR2 are SGHKS and YYEKEE (reference sequence). The CDR3 here is CASSLQGVSNEKLFF. The DNA for the CDR3 is TGTGCCAGCAGCTTACAGGGGGTTAGTAATGAAAAACTGTTTTTT.

V is TRBV18 and J is TRBJ1-4; D is ambiguous. CDR1 and CDR2 (germline): KGHSH, LQKENI. The CDR3 totals 13 residues. The germline V and J ends were trimmed by 5 bases and 2 bases, with 6 bases remaining between them. For the CDR3, the DNA is TGTGCCAGCTCAGGGAGGACTAATGAAAAACTGTTTTTT. This encodes CASSGRTNEKLFF.

This sequence joins TRBV19 and TRBJ2-2; D is possibly TRBD1 (7 bases). The germline gives CDR1 LNHDA, CDR2 SQIVND (reference sequence). There are 17 residues in the CDR3. Trimming took 2 bases from V and 4 from J, leaving 17 bases between them. CDR3 region: CASSIRQGVGGTGELFF. CDR3 in DNA: TGTGCCAGTAGTATACGACAGGGCGTGGGAGGCACCGGGGAGCTGTTTTTT.

This rearrangement joins TRBV6-5 to TRBJ2-1; 11 bases align to TRBD2. CDR3 length: 16 amino acids. The V segment lost 4 bases and the J segment 6 bases; nucleotides outside the gene matches: 8. From germline, CDR1 is MNHEY and CDR2 SVGAGI. CDR3 DNA sequence: TGTGCCAGCAGTTCCACCTCCGGGACTAGCGGCAATGAGCAGTTCTTC. It codes for CASSSTSGTSGNEQFF.

The chain joins TRBV19 to TRBJ2-5; 13 bases line up with TRBD2. Germline assignment: CDR1 LNHDA and CDR2 SQIVND (reference sequence). The CDR3 loop spans 17 amino acids. With V trimmed by 5 bases and J by 1 base, 7 bases remained unmatched. The CDR3 DNA sequence: TGTGCCAGTAGTTCCCCGGGACTAGCGGGATCCCAAGAGACCCAGTACTTC. It is translated as CASSSPGLAGSQETQYF.

CDR3 sequence (DNA): TGTGCCAGCAGCCCGCCGGGACAGGGAAGAGATACGCAGTATTTT. It yields the protein CASSPPGQGRDTQYF. V gene TRBV7-6 combines with J gene TRBJ2-3; 9 bases fit TRBD1. The CDR3 loop spans 15 amino acids. Losses at the gene ends were 5 bases for V and 5 bases for J; bases not matched to a gene: 8. CDR1 and CDR2 (germline): SGHVS, FNYEAQ.

The chain uses TRBV28 and TRBJ2-3; D uncertain. The CDR3 length is 16 residues. Trimming stripped 1 base from V and 1 base from J, with 12 bases between. Germline values: CDR1 MDHEN, CDR2 SYDVKM. Written as DNA, the CDR3 is TGTGCCAGCAGTTTATTTCGTGAATCGGGCACAGATACGCAGTATTTT. Amino acid sequence: CASSLFRESGTDTQYF.

This rearrangement joins TRBV7-3 to TRBJ2-1, with TRBD2 matching 14 bases. From germline, CDR1 is SGHTA and CDR2 FQGTGA. The CDR3 loop spans 16 amino acids. After removal of 1 base from V and 7 bases from J, the junction contained 3 bases not matched to a gene. The DNA for the CDR3 is TGTGCCAGCAGCTTAAGACTAGCGGGAGGGCCGAATGAGCAGTTCTTC. Residues: CASSLRLAGGPNEQFF.

This sequence joins TRBV2 and TRBJ2-1; 8 bases match TRBD2. The J segment lost 3 bases and the V segment lost 1 base, leaving 5 bases of the junction unmatched. This CDR3 spans 16 amino acids. Germline CDR1 and CDR2: SNHLY and FYNNEI. The CDR3 coding sequence is TGTGCCAGCAGTGAAGAAGGACTAGCAGACTACAATGAGCAGTTCTTC. Translation: CASSEEGLADYNEQFF.

The genes are TRBV4-2 and TRBJ2-7; 14 bases align to TRBD2. The length of the CDR3 is 16 residues. Per germline, CDR1 LGHNA and CDR2 YNFKEQ. The ends lost 1 base at V and 5 bases at J; junction bases unmatched: 4. The CDR3 reads CASSQGGLAGVDEQYF. The CDR3 DNA reads TGTGCCAGCAGCCAAGGGGGACTAGCGGGAGTCGACGAGCAGTACTTC.

The J gene is TRBJ1-1, the V gene TRBV19; D may be TRBD1 (5 bases). The CDR3 length is 15 residues. Germline CDR1 LNHDA, CDR2 SQIVND (reference sequence). The ends were cut back, 3 bases at V and 5 bases at J, with 16 bases in the middle. The CDR3 bases are TGTGCCAGTAGTATCATTCCGGGGGATCAGACTGAAGCTTTCTTT. Translated: CASSIIPGDQTEAFF.

The genes are TRBV19 and TRBJ2-2; tentatively, D is TRBD2 (6 bases). Germline CDR1 LNHDA, CDR2 SQIVND (reference sequence). With 8 bases removed from V and 6 bases from J, the gap between germline ends came to 10 bases. This CDR3 has 12 residues. The CDR3 nucleotides read TGTGCCAGTCCTGGGGGGTCCGGGGAGCTGTTTTTT. This codes for CASPGGSGELFF. Full variable domain (remainder filled in from reference TRBV19 and TRBJ2-2): DGGITQSPKYLFRKEGQNVTLSCEQNLNHDAMYWYRQDPGQGLRLIYYSQIVNDFQKGDIAEGYSVSREKKESFPLTVTSAQKNPTAFYLCASPGGSGELFFGEGSRLTVL.

In this sample, this clone turned up a few times. CDR3 DNA sequence: TGTGCCAGCAGCTTCTTGTCCTATGAGCAGTTCTTC. Protein product: CASSFLSYEQFF. The V call is TRBV5-8, the J call TRBJ2-1; D call uncertain. The CDR3 contains 12 residues. CDR1 is SGHTS and CDR2 is YDEGEE in the germline V gene. Trimming stripped 2 bases from V and 8 bases from J, with 8 bases between. Filled out from reference TRBV5-8 and TRBJ2-1, the complete variable domain reads EAGVTQSPTHLIKTRGQQATLRCSPISGHTSVYWYQQALGLGLQFLLWYDEGEERNRGNFPPRFSGRQFPNYSSELNVNALELEDSALYLCASSFLSYEQFFGPGTRLTVL.

This clone has only one observation. The CDR3 coding sequence is TGTGCCAGCAGCCAAGCTCGGCAGGGGACAGATACGCAGTATTTT. As protein: CASSQARQGTDTQYF. The chain recombines TRBV3-1 (or the pseudogene TRBV3-2) with TRBJ2-3; a possible D gene is TRBD1 (6 bases). Germline CDR1 reads LGHDT; CDR2 reads YNNKEL (reference sequence). The CDR3 extends over 15 amino acids. Trimming pared 1 base from V and 3 bases from J, leaving 11 bases between.

In its sample, this clone was seen a few times. This rearrangement joins TRBV30 to TRBJ1-5; 12 positions agree with TRBD1. The trim removed 3 bases at V and 3 bases at J, leaving 6 bases unmatched. This CDR3 spans 16 amino acids. Germline V CDR1 and CDR2: GTSNPN, SVGIG (reference sequence). The CDR3 region is CAWSAGTGGFNQPQHF. CDR3 bases: TGTGCCTGGAGCGCCGGGACAGGGGGCTTCAATCAGCCCCAGCATTTT.

The chain employs TRBV7-2 and TRBJ2-2, with 11 bases that match TRBD2. The CDR3 contains 16 residues. V was clipped by 4 bases and J by 5 bases; unmatched bases: 6. Germline CDR1 is SGHTA and CDR2 is FQGNSA. The CDR3 loop is CASSSRLAGRTGELFF. The CDR3 DNA reads as TGTGCCAGCAGCTCCCGACTAGCGGGGAGGACCGGGGAGCTGTTTTTT.

A single count supports this clone. The chain joins TRBV4-1 to TRBJ1-4; 11 nucleotides match TRBD1. Germline V gene lookup returns CDR1 MGHRA and CDR2 YSYEKL. CDR3 length equals 16 residues. Trimming at V came to 2 bases and at J to 8 bases, leaving 7 bases not matched to a gene. The CDR3: CASSQPRDRGKEKLFF. The CDR3 nucleotides are TGCGCCAGCAGCCAACCCCGGGACAGGGGGAAGGAAAAACTGTTTTTT.

This clone was detected only once. The chain combines TRBV6-1 with TRBJ2-7; 7 bases line up with TRBD2. V lost 3 bases to trimming and J lost 2 bases; unmatched junction nucleotides: 7. Germline CDR1 MNHNS, CDR2 SASEGT. CDR3 size: 15 residues. CDR3 region: CASSEGGTPPYEQYF. In DNA form, the CDR3 reads TGTGCCAGCAGTGAGGGAGGGACTCCTCCCTACGAGCAGTACTTC.

This clone is a singleton in its sample. The chain carries TRBV25-1 and TRBJ2-1; 7 nucleotides match TRBD2. Germline assignment: CDR1 MGHDK and CDR2 SYGVNS. This CDR3 has 18 amino acids. Losses at the gene ends were 2 bases for V and 0 bases for J; bases not matched to a gene: 10. The CDR3 DNA is TGTGCCAGCAGTGAACACCTAACTGGCGGGAGCTCCTACAATGAGCAGTTCTTC. Encoded protein: CASSEHLTGGSSYNEQFF. Together with reference TRBV25-1 and TRBJ2-1, the CDR3 gives the full variable domain: EADIYQTPRYLVIGTGKKITLECSQTMGHDKMYWYQQDPGMELHLIHYSYGVNSTEKGDLSSESTVSRIRTEHFPLTLESARPSHTSQYLCASSEHLTGGSSYNEQFFGPGTRLTVL.

This chain joins TRBV7-9 and TRBJ2-3; no firm D call. V was cut by 7 bases and J by 1 base, with 9 bases left in between. The CDR3 is made up of 13 amino acids. CDR1 is SEHNR and CDR2 is FQNEAQ in the germline V gene (reference sequence). The CDR3: CASTPGGTDTQYF. The CDR3 DNA follows: TGTGCCAGCACCCCGGGTGGCACAGATACGCAGTATTTT.

This chain links TRBV28 with TRBJ2-1, with TRBD2 identical over 10 bases. The CDR3 loop spans 17 amino acids. Germline V gene lookup returns CDR1 MDHEN and CDR2 SYDVKM. Germline trimming cut 7 bases from V and 5 bases from J; bases unmatched to any gene: 14. CDR3 in amino acids: CASTSPLLAGVHNEQFF. For the CDR3, the DNA is TGTGCCAGCACCTCACCCCTCCTAGCGGGAGTTCACAATGAGCAGTTCTTC.

The rearrangement links TRBV21-1 to TRBJ2-7; the D segment call TRBD2 is taken from the table without a DNA check. TRBV21-1 is marked as a pseudogene. The length of the CDR3 is 15 residues. The CDR3 reads CASSIFGRAKVEQYF. The CDR3 nucleotides are TGTGCCAGCAGCATTTTCGGGAGGGCCAAGGTCGAGCAGTACTTC.